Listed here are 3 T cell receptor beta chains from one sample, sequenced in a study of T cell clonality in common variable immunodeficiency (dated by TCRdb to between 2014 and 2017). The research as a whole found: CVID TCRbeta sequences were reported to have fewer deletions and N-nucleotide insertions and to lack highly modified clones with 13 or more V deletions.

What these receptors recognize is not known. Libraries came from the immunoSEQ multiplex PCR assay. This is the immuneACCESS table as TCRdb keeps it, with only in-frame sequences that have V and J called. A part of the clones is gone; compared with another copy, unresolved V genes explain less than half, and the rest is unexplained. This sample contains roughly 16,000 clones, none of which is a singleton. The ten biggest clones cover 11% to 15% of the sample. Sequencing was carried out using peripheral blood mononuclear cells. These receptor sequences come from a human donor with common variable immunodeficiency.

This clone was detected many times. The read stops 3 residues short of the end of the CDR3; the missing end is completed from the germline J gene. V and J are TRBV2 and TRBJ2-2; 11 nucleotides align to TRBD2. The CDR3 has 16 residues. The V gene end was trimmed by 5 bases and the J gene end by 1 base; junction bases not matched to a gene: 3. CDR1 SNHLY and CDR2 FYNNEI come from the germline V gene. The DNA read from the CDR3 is TGTGCCAGCAGTTCCGGGACTAGCGGGAACACCGGGGAG. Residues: CASSSGTSGNTGE. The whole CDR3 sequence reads CASSSGTSGNTGELFF.

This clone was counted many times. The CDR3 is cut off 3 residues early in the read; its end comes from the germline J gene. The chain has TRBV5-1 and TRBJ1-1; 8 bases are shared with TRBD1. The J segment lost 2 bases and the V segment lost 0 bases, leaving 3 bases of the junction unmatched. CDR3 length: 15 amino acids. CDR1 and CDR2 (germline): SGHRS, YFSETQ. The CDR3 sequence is CASSLGQGINTEAFF. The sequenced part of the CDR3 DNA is TGCGCCAGCAGCTTGGGACAGGGGATAAACACTGAA.

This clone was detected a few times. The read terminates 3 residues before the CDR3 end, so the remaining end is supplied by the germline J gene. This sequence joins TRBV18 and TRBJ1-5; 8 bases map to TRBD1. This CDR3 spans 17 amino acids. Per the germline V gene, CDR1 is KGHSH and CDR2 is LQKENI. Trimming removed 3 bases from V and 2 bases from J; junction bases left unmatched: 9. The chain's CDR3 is CASSPTAGGNGNQPQHF. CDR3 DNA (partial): TGTGCCAGCTCACCGACTGCAGGGGGCAACGGCAATCAGCCC.